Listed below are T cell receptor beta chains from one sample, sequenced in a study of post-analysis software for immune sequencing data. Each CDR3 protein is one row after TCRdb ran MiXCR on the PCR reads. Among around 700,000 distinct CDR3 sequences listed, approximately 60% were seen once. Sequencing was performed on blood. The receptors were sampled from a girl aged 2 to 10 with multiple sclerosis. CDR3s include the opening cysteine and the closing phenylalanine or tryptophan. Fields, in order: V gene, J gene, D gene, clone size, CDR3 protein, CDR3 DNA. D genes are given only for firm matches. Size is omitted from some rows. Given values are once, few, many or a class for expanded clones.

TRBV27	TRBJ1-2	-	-	CASRTQGSGNYGYTF	TGTGCCAGCAGGACACAGGGCAGTGGGAACTATGGCTACACCTTC
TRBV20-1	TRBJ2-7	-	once	CSASPSGRNEQYF	TGCAGTGCTAGCCCCAGCGGGCGCAATGAGCAGTACTTC
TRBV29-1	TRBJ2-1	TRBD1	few	CSVAGTGTYNEQFF	TGCAGCGTTGCTGGGACAGGGACCTACAATGAGCAGTTCTTC
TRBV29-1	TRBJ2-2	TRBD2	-	CSVGTSGVTGELFF	TGCAGCGTGGGGACTAGCGGGGTCACCGGGGAGCTGTTTTTT
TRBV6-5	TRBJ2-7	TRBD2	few	CASSYSLAGVTQYF	TGTGCCAGCAGTTACTCGTTGGCGGGGGTTACCCAGTACTTC
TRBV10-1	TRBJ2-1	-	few	CASSELGTASYNEQFF	TGCGCCAGCAGTGAACTCGGGACGGCCTCCTACAATGAGCAGTTCTTC
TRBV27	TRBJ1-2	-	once	CASSRNTGRFHYGYTF	TGTGCCAGCAGCCGAAATACAGGGAGATTTCACTATGGCTACACCTTC
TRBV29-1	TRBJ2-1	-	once	CSVGPTGNEQFF	TGCAGCGTGGGCCCAACGGGCAATGAGCAGTTCTTC
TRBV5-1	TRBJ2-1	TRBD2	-	CASSLLAGGIYNEQFF	TGCGCCAGCAGCTTGTTGGCGGGAGGGATTTACAATGAGCAGTTCTTC
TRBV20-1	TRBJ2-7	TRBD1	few	CSARGGQGTHEQYF	TGCAGTGCTAGAGGAGGACAGGGCACCCACGAGCAGTACTTC
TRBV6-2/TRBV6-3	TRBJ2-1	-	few	CASSYSGHTHSYNEQFF	TGTGCCAGCAGTTACTCGGGCCACACACACTCCTACAATGAGCAGTTCTTC
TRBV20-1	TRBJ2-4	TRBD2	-	CSAIAGGRGIQYF	TGCAGTGCTATAGCGGGGGGCCGAGGCATTCAGTACTTC
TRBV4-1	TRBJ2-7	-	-	CASSQDLGFGYEQYF	TGCGCCAGCAGCCAAGATTTGGGATTCGGCTACGAGCAGTACTTC
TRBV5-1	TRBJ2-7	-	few	CASSMTDYEQYF	TGCGCCAGCAGCATGACAGATTACGAGCAGTACTTC
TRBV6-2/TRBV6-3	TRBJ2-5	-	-	CASSYWSPETQYF	TGTGCCAGCAGTTATTGGTCCCCAGAGACCCAGTACTTC
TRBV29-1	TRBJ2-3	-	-	CSVDGLSTDTQYF	TGCAGCGTTGATGGGCTTAGCACAGATACGCAGTATTTT
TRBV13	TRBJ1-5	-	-	CASSLGRGGNQPQHF	TGTGCCAGCAGCTTAGGCAGGGGTGGCAATCAGCCCCAGCATTTT
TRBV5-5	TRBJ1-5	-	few	CASSFRDNNQPQHF	TGTGCCAGCAGCTTCCGGGACAACAATCAGCCCCAGCATTTT
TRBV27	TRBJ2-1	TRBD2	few	CASSLPSREGEQFF	TGTGCCAGCAGTTTACCGAGCAGGGAGGGTGAGCAGTTCTTC
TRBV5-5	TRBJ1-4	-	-	CASTIVGRTEKLFF	TGTGCCAGCACCATAGTGGGACGTACCGAAAAACTGTTTTTT
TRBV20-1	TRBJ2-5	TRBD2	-	CSARTSGSETQYF	TGCAGTGCTAGAACTAGCGGGAGTGAGACCCAGTACTTC
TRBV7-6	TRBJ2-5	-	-	CASSLYAPQGGETQYF	TGTGCCAGCAGCTTATACGCCCCACAGGGTGGGGAGACCCAGTACTTC
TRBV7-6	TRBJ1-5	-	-	CASSPAVSQPQHF	TGTGCCAGCAGCCCAGCGGTGTCACAGCCCCAGCATTTT
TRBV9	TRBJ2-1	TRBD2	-	CASSVLAGTNEQFF	TGTGCCAGCAGCGTTTTAGCGGGGACCAATGAGCAGTTCTTC
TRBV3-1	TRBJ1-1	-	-	CASSQRGGASAEAFF	TGTGCCAGCAGCCAGAGGGGGGGCGCGTCCGCTGAAGCTTTCTTT